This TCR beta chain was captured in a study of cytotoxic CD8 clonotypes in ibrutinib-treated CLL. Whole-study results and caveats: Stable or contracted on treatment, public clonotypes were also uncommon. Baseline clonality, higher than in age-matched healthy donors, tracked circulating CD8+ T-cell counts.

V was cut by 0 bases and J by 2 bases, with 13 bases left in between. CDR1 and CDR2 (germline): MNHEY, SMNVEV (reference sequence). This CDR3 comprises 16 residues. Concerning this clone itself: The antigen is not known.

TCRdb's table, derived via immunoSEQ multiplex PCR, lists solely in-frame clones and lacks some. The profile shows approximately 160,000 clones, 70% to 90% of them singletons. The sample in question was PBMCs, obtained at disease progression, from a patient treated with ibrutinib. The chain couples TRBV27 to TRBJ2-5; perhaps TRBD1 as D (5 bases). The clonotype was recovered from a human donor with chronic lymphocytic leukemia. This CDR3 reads CASSLSSRDIQETQYF. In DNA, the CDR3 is TGTGCCAGCAGTTTATCTTCCAGGGATATACAAGAGACCCAGTACTTC.